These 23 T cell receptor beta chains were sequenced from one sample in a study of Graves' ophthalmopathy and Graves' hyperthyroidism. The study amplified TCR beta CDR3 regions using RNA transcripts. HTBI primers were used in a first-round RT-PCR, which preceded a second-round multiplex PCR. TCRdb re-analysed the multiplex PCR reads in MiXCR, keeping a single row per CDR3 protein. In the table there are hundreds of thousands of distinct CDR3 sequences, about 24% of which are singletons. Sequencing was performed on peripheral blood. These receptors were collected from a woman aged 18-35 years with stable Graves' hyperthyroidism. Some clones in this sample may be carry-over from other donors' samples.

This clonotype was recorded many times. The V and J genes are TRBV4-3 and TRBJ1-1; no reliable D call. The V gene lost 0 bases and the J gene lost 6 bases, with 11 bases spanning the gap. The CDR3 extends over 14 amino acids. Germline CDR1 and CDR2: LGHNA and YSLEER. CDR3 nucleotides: TGCGCCAGCAGCCAAGAGGGGAGGGATGCTGAAGCTTTCTTT. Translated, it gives CASSQEGRDAEAFF.

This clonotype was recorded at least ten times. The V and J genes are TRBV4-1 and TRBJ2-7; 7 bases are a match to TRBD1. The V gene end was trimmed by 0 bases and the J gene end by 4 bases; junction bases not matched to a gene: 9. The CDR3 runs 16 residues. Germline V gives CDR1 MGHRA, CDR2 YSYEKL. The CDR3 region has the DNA TGCGCCAGCAGCCAAGAGAAGTCGGACAGGCGTTACGAGCAGTACTTC. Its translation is CASSQEKSDRRYEQYF.

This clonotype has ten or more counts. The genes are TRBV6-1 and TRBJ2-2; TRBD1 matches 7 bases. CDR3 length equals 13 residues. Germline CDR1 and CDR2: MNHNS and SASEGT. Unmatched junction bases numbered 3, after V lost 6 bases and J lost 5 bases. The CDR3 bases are TGTGCCAGCAGCCCCAGGGGGACCGGGGAGCTGTTTTTT. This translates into CASSPRGTGELFF.

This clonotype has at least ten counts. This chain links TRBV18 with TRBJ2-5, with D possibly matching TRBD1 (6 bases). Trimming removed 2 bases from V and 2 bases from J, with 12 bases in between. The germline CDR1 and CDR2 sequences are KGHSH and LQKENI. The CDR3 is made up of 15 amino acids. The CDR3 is CASSPFDRSQETQYF. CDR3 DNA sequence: TGTGCCAGCTCACCATTCGACAGGTCGCAAGAGACCCAGTACTTC.

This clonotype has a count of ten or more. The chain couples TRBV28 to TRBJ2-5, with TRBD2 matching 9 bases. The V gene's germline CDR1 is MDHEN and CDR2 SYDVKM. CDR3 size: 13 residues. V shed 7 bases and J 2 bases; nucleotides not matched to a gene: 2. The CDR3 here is CASIAGGQETQYF. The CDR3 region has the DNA TGTGCCAGCATTGCGGGGGGGCAAGAGACCCAGTACTTC. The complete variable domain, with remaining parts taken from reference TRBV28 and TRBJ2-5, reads DVKVTQSSRYLVKRTGEKVFLECVQDMDHENMFWYRQDPGLGLRLIYFSYDVKMKEKGDIPEGYSVSREKKERFSLILESASTNQTSMYLCASIAGGQETQYFGPGTRLLVL.

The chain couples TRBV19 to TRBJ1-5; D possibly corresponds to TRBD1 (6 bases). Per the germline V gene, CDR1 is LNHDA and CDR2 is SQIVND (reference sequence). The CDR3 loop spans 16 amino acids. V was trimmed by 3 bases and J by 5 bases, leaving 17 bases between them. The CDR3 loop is CASSMKTGWFDQPQHF. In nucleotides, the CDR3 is TGTGCCAGTAGTATGAAGACAGGTTGGTTCGATCAGCCCCAGCATTTT. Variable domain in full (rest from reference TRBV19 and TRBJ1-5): DGGITQSPKYLFRKEGQNVTLSCEQNLNHDAMYWYRQDPGQGLRLIYYSQIVNDFQKGDIAEGYSVSREKKESFPLTVTSAQKNPTAFYLCASSMKTGWFDQPQHFGDGTRLSIL.

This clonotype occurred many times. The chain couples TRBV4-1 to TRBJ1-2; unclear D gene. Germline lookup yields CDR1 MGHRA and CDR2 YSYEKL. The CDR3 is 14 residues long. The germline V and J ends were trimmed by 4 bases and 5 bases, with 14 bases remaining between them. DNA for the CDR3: TGCGCCAGCAGCCGATTTGGATTCGGTTATGGCTACACCTTC. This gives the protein CASSRFGFGYGYTF.

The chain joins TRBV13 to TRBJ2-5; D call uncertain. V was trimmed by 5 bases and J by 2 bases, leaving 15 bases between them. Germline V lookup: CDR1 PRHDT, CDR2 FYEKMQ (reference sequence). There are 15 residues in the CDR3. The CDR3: CASSPRQDAQETQYF. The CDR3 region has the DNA TGTGCCAGCAGCCCCCGGCAGGACGCTCAAGAGACCCAGTACTTC.

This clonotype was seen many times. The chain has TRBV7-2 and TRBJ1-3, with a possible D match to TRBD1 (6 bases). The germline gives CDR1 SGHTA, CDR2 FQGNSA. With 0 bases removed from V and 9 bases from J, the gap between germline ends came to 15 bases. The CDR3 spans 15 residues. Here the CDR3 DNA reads TGTGCCAGCAGCTTAGCGCTCGGGGGGCGAGGCACCATATATTTT. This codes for CASSLALGGRGTIYF. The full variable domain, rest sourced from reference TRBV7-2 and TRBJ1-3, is GAGVSQSPSNKVTEKGKDVELRCDPISGHTALYWYRQSLGQGLEFLIYFQGNSAPDKSGLPSDRFSAERTGGSVSTLTIQRTQQEDSAVYLCASSLALGGRGTIYFGEGSWLTVV.

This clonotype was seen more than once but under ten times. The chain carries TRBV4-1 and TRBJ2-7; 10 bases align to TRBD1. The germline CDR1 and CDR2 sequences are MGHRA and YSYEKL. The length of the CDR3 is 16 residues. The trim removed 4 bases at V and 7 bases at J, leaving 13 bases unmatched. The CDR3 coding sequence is TGCGCCAGCAGCCCGCCACCGGGACAGGGGCGCTTAGAGCAGTACTTC. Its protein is CASSPPPGQGRLEQYF.

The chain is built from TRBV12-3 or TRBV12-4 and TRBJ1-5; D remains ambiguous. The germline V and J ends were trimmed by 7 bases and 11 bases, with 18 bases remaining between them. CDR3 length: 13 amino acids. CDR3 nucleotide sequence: TGTGCCAGCACCGACGACGGACTGGGAGCCCAGCATTTT. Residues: CASTDDGLGAQHF.

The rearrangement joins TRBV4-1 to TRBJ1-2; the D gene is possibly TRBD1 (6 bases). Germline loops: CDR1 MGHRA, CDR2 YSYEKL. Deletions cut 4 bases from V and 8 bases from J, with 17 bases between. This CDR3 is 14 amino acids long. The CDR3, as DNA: TGCGCCAGCAGCCCGGACGCGGGGGGCGCCGGCTACACCTTC. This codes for CASSPDAGGAGYTF.

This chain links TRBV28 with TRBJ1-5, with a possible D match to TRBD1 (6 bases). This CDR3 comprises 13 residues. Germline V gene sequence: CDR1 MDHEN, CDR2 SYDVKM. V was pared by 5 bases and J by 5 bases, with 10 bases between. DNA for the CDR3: TGTGCCAGCAGTACATGGACAGATCAGCCCCAGCATTTT. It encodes CASSTWTDQPQHF. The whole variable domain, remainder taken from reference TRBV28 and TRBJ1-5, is DVKVTQSSRYLVKRTGEKVFLECVQDMDHENMFWYRQDPGLGLRLIYFSYDVKMKEKGDIPEGYSVSREKKERFSLILESASTNQTSMYLCASSTWTDQPQHFGDGTRLSIL.

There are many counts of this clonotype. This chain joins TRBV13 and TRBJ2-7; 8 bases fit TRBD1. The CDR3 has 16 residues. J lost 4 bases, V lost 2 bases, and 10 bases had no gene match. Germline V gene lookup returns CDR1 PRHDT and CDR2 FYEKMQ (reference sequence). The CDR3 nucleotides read TGTGCCAGCAGCTTAAGGGGGCAGGGGGCTATGTACGAGCAGTACTTC. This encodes CASSLRGQGAMYEQYF. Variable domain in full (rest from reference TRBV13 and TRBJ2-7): AAGVIQSPRHLIKEKRETATLKCYPIPRHDTVYWYQQGPGQDPQFLISFYEKMQSDKGSIPDRFSAQQFSDYHSELNMSSLELGDSALYFCASSLRGQGAMYEQYFGPGTRLTVT.

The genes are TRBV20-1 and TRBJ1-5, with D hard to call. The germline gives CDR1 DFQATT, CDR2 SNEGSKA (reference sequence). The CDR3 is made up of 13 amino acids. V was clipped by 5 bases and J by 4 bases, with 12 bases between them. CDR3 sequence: CSAFLNGNQPQHF. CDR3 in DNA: TGCAGTGCTTTTTTGAATGGGAATCAGCCCCAGCATTTT.

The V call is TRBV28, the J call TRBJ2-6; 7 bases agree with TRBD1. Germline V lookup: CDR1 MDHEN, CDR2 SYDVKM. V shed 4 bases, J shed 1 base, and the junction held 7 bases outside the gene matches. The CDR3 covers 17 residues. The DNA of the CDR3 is TGTGCCAGCAGTTCAGGGGGAGAGCTTTCTGGGGCCAACGTCCTGACTTTC. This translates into CASSSGGELSGANVLTF.

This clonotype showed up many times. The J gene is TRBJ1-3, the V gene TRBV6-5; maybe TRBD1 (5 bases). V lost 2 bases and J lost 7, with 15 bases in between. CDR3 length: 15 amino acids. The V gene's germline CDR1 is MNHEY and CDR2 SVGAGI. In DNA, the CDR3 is TGTGCCAGCAGTTACGGGGCAGTAGGAGGGAACACCATATATTTT. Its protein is CASSYGAVGGNTIYF.

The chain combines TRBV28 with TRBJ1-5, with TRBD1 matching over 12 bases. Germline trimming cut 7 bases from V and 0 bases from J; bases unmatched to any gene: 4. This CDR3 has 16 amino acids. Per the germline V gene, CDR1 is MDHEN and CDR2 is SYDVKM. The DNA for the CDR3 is TGTGCCAGCACCGGGACAGGGGGCCTTAGCAATCAGCCCCAGCATTTT. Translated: CASTGTGGLSNQPQHF.

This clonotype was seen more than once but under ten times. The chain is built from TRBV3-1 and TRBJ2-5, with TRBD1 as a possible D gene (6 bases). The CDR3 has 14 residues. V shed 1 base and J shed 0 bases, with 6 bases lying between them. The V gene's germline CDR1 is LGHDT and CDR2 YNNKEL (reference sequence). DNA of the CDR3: TGTGCCAGCAGCCAAGGGGACAACCAAGAGACCCAGTACTTC. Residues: CASSQGDNQETQYF.

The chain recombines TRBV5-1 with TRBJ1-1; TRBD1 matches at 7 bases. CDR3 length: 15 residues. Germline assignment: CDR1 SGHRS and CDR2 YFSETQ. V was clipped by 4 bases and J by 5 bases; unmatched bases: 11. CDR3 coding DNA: TGCGCCAGCAGCCCGCCGGGGACAGAGTTGACTGAAGCTTTCTTT. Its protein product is CASSPPGTELTEAFF.

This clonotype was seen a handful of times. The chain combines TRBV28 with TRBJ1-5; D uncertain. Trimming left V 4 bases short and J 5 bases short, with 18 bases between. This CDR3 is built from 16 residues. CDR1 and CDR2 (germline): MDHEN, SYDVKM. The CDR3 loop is CASSSPRRETHQPQHF. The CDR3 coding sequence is TGTGCCAGCAGTTCACCCAGACGGGAGACGCATCAGCCCCAGCATTTT.

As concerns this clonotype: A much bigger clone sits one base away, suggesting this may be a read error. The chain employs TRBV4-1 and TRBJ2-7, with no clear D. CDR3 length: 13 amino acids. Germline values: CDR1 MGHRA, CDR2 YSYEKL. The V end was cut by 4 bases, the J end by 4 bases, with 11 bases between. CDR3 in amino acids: CASSRDIGYEQYF. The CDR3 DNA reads TGCGCCAGCAGCCGAGACATAGGATACGAGCAGTACTTC.

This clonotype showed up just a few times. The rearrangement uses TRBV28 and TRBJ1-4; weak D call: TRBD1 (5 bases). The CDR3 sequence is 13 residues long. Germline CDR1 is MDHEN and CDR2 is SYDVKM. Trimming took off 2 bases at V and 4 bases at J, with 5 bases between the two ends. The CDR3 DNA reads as TGTGCCAGCAGTTTAGACAGTAATGAAAAACTGTTTTTT. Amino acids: CASSLDSNEKLFF.